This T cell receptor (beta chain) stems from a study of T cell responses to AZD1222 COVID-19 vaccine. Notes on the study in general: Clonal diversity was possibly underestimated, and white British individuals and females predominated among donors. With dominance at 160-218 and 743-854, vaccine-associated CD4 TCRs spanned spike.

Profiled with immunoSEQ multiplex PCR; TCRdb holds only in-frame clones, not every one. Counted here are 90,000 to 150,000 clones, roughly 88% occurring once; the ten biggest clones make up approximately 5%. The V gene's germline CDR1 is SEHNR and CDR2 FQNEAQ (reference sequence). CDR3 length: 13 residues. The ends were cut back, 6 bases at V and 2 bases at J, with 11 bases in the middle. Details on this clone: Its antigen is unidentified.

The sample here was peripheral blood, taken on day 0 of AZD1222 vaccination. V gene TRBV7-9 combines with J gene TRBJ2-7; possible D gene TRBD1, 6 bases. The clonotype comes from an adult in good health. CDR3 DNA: TGTGCCAGCAGTACCGGGACAACCTACGAGCAGTACTTC. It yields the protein CASSTGTTYEQYF.